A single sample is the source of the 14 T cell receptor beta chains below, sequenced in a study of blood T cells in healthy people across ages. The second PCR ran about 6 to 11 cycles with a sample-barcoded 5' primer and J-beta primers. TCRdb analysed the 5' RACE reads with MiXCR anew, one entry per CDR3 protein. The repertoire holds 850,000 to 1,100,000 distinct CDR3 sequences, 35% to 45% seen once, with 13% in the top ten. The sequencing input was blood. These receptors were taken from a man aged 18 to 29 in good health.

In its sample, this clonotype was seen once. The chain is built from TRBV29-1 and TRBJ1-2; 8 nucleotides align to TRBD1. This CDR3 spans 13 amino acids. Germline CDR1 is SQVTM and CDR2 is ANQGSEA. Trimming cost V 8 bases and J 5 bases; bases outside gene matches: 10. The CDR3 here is CSIDSGTGYGYTF. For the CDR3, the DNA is TGCAGCATAGATTCCGGGACAGGTTATGGCTACACCTTC.

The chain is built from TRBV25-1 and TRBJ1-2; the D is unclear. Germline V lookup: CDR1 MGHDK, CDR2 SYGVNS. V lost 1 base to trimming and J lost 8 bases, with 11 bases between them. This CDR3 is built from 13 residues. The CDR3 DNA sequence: TGTGCCAGCAGTGAATTTTTAAGAGGCGGCTACACCTTC. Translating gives CASSEFLRGGYTF.

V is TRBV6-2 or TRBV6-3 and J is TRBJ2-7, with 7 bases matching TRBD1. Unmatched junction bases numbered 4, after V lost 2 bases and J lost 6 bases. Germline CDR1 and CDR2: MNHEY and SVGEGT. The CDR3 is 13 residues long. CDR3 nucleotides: TGTGCCAGCAGTTACCGCAACAGGGGCGAGCAGTACTTC. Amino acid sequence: CASSYRNRGEQYF.

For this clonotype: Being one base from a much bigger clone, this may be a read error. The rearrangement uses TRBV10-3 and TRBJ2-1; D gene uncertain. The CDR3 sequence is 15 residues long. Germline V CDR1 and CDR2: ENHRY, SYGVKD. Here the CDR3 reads CATSDMERSYNEQFF. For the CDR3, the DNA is TGTGCCACCAGTGACATGGAAAGGTCCTACAATGAGCAGTTCTTC.

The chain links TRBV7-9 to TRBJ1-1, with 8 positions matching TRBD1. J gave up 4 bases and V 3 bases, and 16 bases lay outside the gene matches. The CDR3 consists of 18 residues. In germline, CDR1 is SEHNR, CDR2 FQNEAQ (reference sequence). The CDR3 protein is CASSLAGQGGVMSTEAFF. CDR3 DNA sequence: TGTGCCAGCAGCTTGGCCGGACAGGGAGGGGTGATGAGCACTGAAGCTTTCTTT.

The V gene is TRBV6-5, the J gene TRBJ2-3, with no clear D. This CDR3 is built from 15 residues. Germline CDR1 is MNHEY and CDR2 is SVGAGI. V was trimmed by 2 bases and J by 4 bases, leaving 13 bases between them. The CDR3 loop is CASSYVARSADTQYF. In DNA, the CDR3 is TGTGCCAGCAGTTACGTCGCACGGAGCGCAGATACGCAGTATTTT.

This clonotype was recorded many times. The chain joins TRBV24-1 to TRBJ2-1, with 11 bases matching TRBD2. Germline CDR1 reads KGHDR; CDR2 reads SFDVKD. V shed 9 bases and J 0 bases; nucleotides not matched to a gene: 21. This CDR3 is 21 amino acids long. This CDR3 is CATLVILRLAGSYPSYNEQFF. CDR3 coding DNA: TGTGCCACCCTAGTGATTTTAAGACTAGCGGGGTCCTACCCCTCCTACAATGAGCAGTTCTTC.

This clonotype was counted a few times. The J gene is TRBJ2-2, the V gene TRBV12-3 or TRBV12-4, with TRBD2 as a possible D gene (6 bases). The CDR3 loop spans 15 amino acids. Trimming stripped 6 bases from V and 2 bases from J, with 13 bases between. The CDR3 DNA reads TGTGCCAGCAGCCCGGAGGGTTCCAACACCGGGGAGCTGTTTTTT. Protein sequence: CASSPEGSNTGELFF.

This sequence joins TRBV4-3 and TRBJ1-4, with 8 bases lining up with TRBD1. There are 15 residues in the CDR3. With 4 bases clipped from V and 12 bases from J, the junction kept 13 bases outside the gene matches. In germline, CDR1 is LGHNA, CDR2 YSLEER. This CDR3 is CASSLRDRPRKELFF. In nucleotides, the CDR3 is TGCGCCAGCAGCCTGCGGGACAGGCCGAGGAAAGAACTGTTTTTT.

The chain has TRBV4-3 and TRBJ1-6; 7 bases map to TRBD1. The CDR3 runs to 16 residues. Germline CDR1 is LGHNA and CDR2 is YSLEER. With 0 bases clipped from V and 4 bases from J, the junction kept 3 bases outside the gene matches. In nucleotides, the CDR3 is TGCGCCAGCAGCCAAGACCTGGGACAGTATAATTCACCCCTCCACTTT. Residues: CASSQDLGQYNSPLHF.

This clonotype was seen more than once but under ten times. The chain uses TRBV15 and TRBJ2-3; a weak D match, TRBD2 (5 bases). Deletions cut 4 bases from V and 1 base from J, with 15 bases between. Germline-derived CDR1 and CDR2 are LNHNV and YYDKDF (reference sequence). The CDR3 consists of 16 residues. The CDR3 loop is CATSMFRGWGTDTQYF. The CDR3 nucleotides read TGTGCCACCAGCATGTTTAGAGGGTGGGGCACAGATACGCAGTATTTT.

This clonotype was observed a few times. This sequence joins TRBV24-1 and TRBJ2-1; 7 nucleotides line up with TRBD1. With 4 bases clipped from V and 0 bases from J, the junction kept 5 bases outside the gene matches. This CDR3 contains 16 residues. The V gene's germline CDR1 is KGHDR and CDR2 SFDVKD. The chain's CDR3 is CATSDGQASSYNEQFF. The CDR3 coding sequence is TGTGCCACCAGTGACGGACAGGCCAGCTCCTACAATGAGCAGTTCTTC.

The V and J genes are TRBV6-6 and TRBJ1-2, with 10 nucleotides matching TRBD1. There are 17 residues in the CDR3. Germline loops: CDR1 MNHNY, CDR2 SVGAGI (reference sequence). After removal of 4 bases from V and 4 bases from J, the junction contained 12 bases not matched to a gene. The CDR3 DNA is TGTGCCAGCAGTTCGTCGACCGGGACAGGGGTCCCCTATGGCTACACCTTC. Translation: CASSSSTGTGVPYGYTF.

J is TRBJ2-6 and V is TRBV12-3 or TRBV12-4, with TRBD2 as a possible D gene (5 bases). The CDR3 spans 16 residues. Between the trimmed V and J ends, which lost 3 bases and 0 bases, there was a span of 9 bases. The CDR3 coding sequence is TGTGCCAGCAGTTTCGGGGTCTTCTCTGGGGCCAACGTCCTGACTTTC. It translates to CASSFGVFSGANVLTF.